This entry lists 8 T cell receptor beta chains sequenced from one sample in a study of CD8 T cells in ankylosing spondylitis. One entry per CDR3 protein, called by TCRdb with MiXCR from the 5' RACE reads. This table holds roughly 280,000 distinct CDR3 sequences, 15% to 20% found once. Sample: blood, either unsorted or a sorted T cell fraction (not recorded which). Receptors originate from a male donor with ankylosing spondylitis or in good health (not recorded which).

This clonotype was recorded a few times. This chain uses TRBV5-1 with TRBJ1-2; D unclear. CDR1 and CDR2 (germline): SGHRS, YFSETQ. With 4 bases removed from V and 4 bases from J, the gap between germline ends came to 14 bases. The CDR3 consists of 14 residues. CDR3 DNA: TGCGCCAGCAGCCATAGGGCCGATGGCTATGGCTACACCTTC. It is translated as CASSHRADGYGYTF.

Here the CDR3 reads CASSPNYGYTF. In nucleotides, the CDR3 is TGTGCCAGCAGCCCGAACTATGGCTACACCTTC. The chain is built from TRBV12-3 or TRBV12-4 and TRBJ1-2; D is unresolved. V lost 6 bases to trimming and J lost 2 bases, with 4 bases between them. The CDR3 spans 11 residues.

CDR3 region: CASSLEPTFNQPQHF. The CDR3 bases are TGCGCCAGCAGCTTGGAACCCACCTTCAATCAGCCCCAGCATTTT. V usage is TRBV5-1 and J usage is TRBJ1-5; D unclear. The ends were cut back, 0 bases at V and 3 bases at J, with 10 bases in the middle. This CDR3 is built from 15 residues. The germline CDR1 and CDR2 sequences are SGHRS and YFSETQ.

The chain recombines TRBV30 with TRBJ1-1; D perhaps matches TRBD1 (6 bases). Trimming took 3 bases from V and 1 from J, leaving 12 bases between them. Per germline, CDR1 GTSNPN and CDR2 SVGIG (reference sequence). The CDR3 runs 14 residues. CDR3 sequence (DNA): TGTGCCTGGAGAGCGGACAGTCAGAACACTGAAGCTTTCTTT. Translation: CAWRADSQNTEAFF. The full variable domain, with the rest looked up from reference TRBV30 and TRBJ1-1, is SQTIHQWPATLVQPVGSPLSLECTVEGTSNPNLYWYRQAAGRGLQLLFYSVGIGQISSEVPQNLSASRPQDRQFILSSKKLLLSDSGFYLCAWRADSQNTEAFFGQGTRLTVV.

CDR3 residues: CASSLVRTEKTGELFF. DNA of the CDR3: TGTGCCAGCAGCTTAGTTCGGACAGAGAAAACCGGGGAGCTGTTTTTT. This chain links TRBV11-2 with TRBJ2-2; TRBD1 is a possible D gene (6 bases). The CDR3 covers 16 residues. CDR1 is SGHAT and CDR2 is FQNNGV in the germline V gene. The V gene lost 1 base and the J gene lost 5 bases, with 14 bases spanning the gap.

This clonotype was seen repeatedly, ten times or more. CDR3 nucleotides: TGTGCCAGCAGTTTAACCCCCATCGGTATTGGTGAAAAACTGTTTTTT. Translated, it gives CASSLTPIGIGEKLFF. The genes are TRBV12-3 or TRBV12-4 and TRBJ1-4; D is uncertain. V shed 2 bases and J shed 7 bases, with 17 bases lying between them. CDR3 length: 16 residues.

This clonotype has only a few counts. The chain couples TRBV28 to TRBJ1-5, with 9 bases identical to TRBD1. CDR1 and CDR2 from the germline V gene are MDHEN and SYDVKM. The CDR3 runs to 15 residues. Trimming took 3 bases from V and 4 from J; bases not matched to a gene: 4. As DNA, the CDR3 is TGTGCCAGCAGTTTCGTACAGGGGGCTAATCAGCCCCAGCATTTT. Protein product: CASSFVQGANQPQHF.

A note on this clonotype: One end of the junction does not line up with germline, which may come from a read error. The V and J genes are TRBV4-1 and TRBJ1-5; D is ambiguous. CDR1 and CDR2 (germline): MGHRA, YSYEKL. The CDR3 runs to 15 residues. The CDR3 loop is CASSQATSEFDPQHF. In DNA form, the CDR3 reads TGCGCCAGCAGCCAAGCGACCTCGGAATTTGATCCCCAGCACTTT.